What follows are 27 T cell receptor beta chains derived from one specimen sequenced in a study of radiotherapy plus CTLA-4 blockade in lung cancer. Profiled with immunoSEQ multiplex PCR; TCRdb holds only in-frame clones, not every one. Of tens of thousands of clones listed, approximately 80% are singletons. The starting material was peripheral blood, obtained from a patient treated with radiotherapy plus ipilimumab. The receptor set was obtained from a human donor with non-small cell lung cancer that progressed on radiotherapy plus ipilimumab.

This clone was counted once. This chain joins TRBV5-1 and TRBJ1-2; D call uncertain. This CDR3 spans 15 amino acids. Trimming took 4 bases from V and 1 from J, leaving 14 bases between them. Germline V gene lookup returns CDR1 SGHRS and CDR2 YFSETQ. CDR3: CASSPRPDHNYGYTF. In DNA form, the CDR3 reads TGCGCCAGCAGCCCGAGGCCTGATCATAACTATGGCTACACCTTC.

The J gene is TRBJ2-5, the V gene TRBV7-2, with 10 bases identical to TRBD1. Germline lookup yields CDR1 SGHTA and CDR2 FQGNSA. Trimming cost V 4 bases and J 4 bases; bases outside gene matches: 6. This CDR3 region has 15 residues. This chain's CDR3 is CASSYAGTGAETQYF. The CDR3 region has the DNA TGTGCCAGCAGCTACGCCGGGACAGGGGCAGAGACCCAGTACTTC.

This clone is a singleton in its sample. V is TRBV7-9 and J is TRBJ2-7; the match to TRBD2 covers 10 bases. The germline CDR1 and CDR2 sequences are SEHNR and FQNEAQ (reference sequence). The CDR3 length is 17 residues. V was pared by 5 bases and J by 1 base, with 11 bases of the junction left unmatched. CDR3: CASSPGPSGSRSYEQYF. In DNA, the CDR3 is TGTGCCAGCAGCCCAGGCCCTAGCGGGAGTCGATCCTACGAGCAGTACTTC.

The chain recombines TRBV5-6 with TRBJ2-5, with D maybe TRBD2 (6 bases). Germline lookup yields CDR1 SGHDT and CDR2 YYEEEE. V dropped 4 bases and J dropped 0 bases, with 16 bases sitting between them. The CDR3 runs 16 residues. CDR3 sequence: CASSLLERVNQETQYF. DNA for the CDR3: TGTGCCAGCAGCCTTCTCGAGCGGGTGAACCAAGAGACCCAGTACTTC.

The sample holds a few counts of this clone. This chain's CDR3 is CATGAGNGSPLHF. The DNA of the CDR3 is TGTGCCACTGGGGCAGGGAACGGTTCACCCCTCCACTTT. The chain couples TRBV19 to TRBJ1-6; tentative D call: TRBD1 (5 bases). The V and J ends lost 10 bases and 9 bases respectively, with 16 bases between them. CDR3 length: 13 amino acids. Germline assignment: CDR1 LNHDA and CDR2 SQIVND (reference sequence).

J is TRBJ1-3 and V is TRBV5-1, with 7 nucleotides matching TRBD1. Germline V gene lookup returns CDR1 SGHRS and CDR2 YFSETQ. J was trimmed by 2 bases and V by 3 bases; bases with no gene match: 5. The CDR3 extends over 15 amino acids. CDR3 sequence reads: CASSSGGTAGNTIYF. The CDR3 nucleotides read TGCGCCAGCAGCTCGGGTGGGACAGCTGGAAACACCATATATTTT.

The chain links TRBV4-1 to TRBJ2-1; no clear D. Deletions cut 1 base from V and 10 bases from J, with 8 bases between. The V gene's germline CDR1 is MGHRA and CDR2 YSYEKL. The CDR3 spans 12 residues. CDR3 residues: CASSQGAAEQFF. Written as DNA, the CDR3 is TGCGCCAGCAGCCAAGGGGCCGCCGAGCAGTTCTTC.

This clone was picked up one time. The chain links TRBV4-1 to TRBJ2-6, with D hard to call. CDR1 is MGHRA and CDR2 is YSYEKL in the germline V gene. V gave up 2 bases and J gave up 3 bases, with 11 bases separating them. The CDR3 is 16 residues long. CDR3 sequence: CASSQSRTDGANVLTF. CDR3 DNA: TGCGCCAGCAGCCAATCTCGAACTGATGGGGCCAACGTCCTGACTTTC.

The V call is TRBV6-5, the J call TRBJ2-3, with 8 bases aligning to TRBD1. The CDR3 extends over 15 amino acids. V was clipped by 2 bases and J by 3 bases; unmatched bases: 4. Germline CDR1 MNHEY, CDR2 SVGAGI. The CDR3 bases are TGTGCCAGCAGTTACGAGGGGACAGGTACAGATACGCAGTATTTT. Protein: CASSYEGTGTDTQYF.

The gene calls are TRBV18 and TRBJ2-2; weak D call: TRBD2 (5 bases). This CDR3 contains 16 residues. Per the germline V gene, CDR1 is KGHSH and CDR2 is LQKENI. Trimming took 3 bases from V and 0 from J, leaving 11 bases between them. The DNA for the CDR3 is TGTGCCAGCTCACCCCTATCCGGGGCGAACACCGGGGAGCTGTTTTTT. Its translation is CASSPLSGANTGELFF.

The chain carries TRBV11-2 and TRBJ1-1; 8 bases are a match to TRBD1. From germline, CDR1 is SGHAT and CDR2 FQNNGV. J lost 0 bases, V lost 6 bases, and 3 bases had no gene match. The CDR3 consists of 14 residues. As DNA, the CDR3 is TGTGCCAGCAGAAGGACAGGGTTGAACACTGAAGCTTTCTTT. Residues: CASRRTGLNTEAFF.

The chain has TRBV28 and TRBJ2-5; 7 bases align to TRBD1. This CDR3 has 20 residues. V was pared by 3 bases and J by 4 bases, with 23 bases of the junction left unmatched. Germline V gene data show CDR1 as MDHEN and CDR2 as SYDVKM. The CDR3 nucleotides are TGTGCCAGCAGTTTCGGTATTAAGGGAAGGGGGCTCCTCCGGCGAGAGACCCAGTACTTC. Residues: CASSFGIKGRGLLRRETQYF.

The V and J genes are TRBV6-5 and TRBJ2-7, with TRBD1 identical over 7 bases. The germline gives CDR1 MNHEY, CDR2 SVGAGI. J gave up 0 bases and V 6 bases, and 8 bases lay outside the gene matches. The CDR3 loop spans 15 amino acids. CDR3 protein: CASRQGPLGSYEQYF. The CDR3, as DNA: TGTGCCAGCAGACAGGGGCCGCTGGGCTCCTACGAGCAGTACTTC.

J is TRBJ2-3 and V is TRBV10-3; D is unclear. The CDR3 is 12 amino acids. Per the germline V gene, CDR1 is ENHRY and CDR2 is SYGVKD. The V gene lost 4 bases and the J gene lost 3 bases, with 5 bases spanning the gap. The CDR3 protein is CAISGKTDTQYF. CDR3 nucleotides: TGTGCCATCAGTGGAAAAACAGATACGCAGTATTTT.

This chain links TRBV27 with TRBJ2-3; 10 positions agree with TRBD1. V trimming: 5 bases; J trimming: 3 bases; junction bases outside the gene matches: 5. The length of the CDR3 is 15 residues. Looked up from germline, CDR1 is MNHEY and CDR2 is SMNVEV (reference sequence). For the CDR3, the DNA is TGTGCCAGCAGTCTCCCGGGACAGGGGACAGATACGCAGTATTTT. As protein: CASSLPGQGTDTQYF.

This clone occurred a few times. The V gene is TRBV28, the J gene TRBJ2-3; 7 nucleotides match TRBD1. Germline V gives CDR1 MDHEN, CDR2 SYDVKM. The V and J ends lost 2 bases and 2 bases, in that order; junction bases with no gene match: 13. This CDR3 has 18 amino acids. The CDR3 spells CASSLRKGRGSPTDTQYF. In DNA, the CDR3 is TGTGCCAGCAGTTTAAGAAAGGGCAGGGGGAGTCCCACAGATACGCAGTATTTT.

The chain employs TRBV28 and TRBJ1-1; D gene ambiguous. Trimming left V 6 bases short and J 1 base short, with 12 bases between. The CDR3 sequence is 14 residues long. Germline V gives CDR1 MDHEN, CDR2 SYDVKM. The CDR3: CASSTLRQNTEAFF. The CDR3 DNA follows: TGTGCCAGCAGCACCTTAAGACAGAACACTGAAGCTTTCTTT.

A word on this clone: At the DNA level, this CDR3 is encoded by other sequences in the same sample as well. V is TRBV9 and J is TRBJ2-3; D is uncertain. This CDR3 is built from 12 residues. Trimming shortened V by 0 bases and J by 4 bases, and 3 bases separated the two germline ends. CDR1 SGDLS and CDR2 YYNGEE come from the germline V gene. CDR3 in DNA: TGTGCCAGCAGCGTAGAAGCAGATACGCAGTATTTT. Encoded protein: CASSVEADTQYF.

This clone was found once. The V and J genes are TRBV28 and TRBJ2-3; D is unresolved. The V gene lost 3 bases and the J gene lost 0 bases, with 7 bases spanning the gap. The CDR3 has 14 residues. Germline lookup yields CDR1 MDHEN and CDR2 SYDVKM. The CDR3 nucleotides read TGTGCCAGCAGTTTCCGTACTAGCACAGATACGCAGTATTTT. This translates into CASSFRTSTDTQYF.

V is TRBV7-2 and J is TRBJ1-1; a weak D match, TRBD1 (5 bases). V lost 5 bases and J 4 bases, leaving 11 bases between the germline ends. Germline CDR1 reads SGHTA; CDR2 reads FQGNSA. The CDR3 totals 13 residues. The CDR3 DNA is TGTGCCAGCAGCCGTGTGGGGGGCACTGAAGCTTTCTTT. Its protein product is CASSRVGGTEAFF.

This chain connects TRBV30 to TRBJ2-3, with D perhaps TRBD1 or TRBD2 (5 bases each). V lost 3 bases to trimming and J lost 2 bases, with 9 bases between them. The V gene's germline CDR1 is GTSNPN and CDR2 SVGIG (reference sequence). The CDR3 is made up of 13 amino acids. The CDR3 sequence is CAWRGTLTDTQYF. The CDR3 region has the DNA TGTGCCTGGAGAGGGACGCTCACAGATACGCAGTATTTT. The variable domain in full, with the rest retrieved from reference TRBV30 and TRBJ2-3, is SQTIHQWPATLVQPVGSPLSLECTVEGTSNPNLYWYRQAAGRGLQLLFYSVGIGQISSEVPQNLSASRPQDRQFILSSKKLLLSDSGFYLCAWRGTLTDTQYFGPGTRLTVL.

The CDR3 loop reads CASSQSGQQETQYF. The CDR3 DNA follows: TGCGCCAGCAGCCAAAGTGGACAGCAAGAGACCCAGTACTTC. The J gene is TRBJ2-5, the V gene TRBV4-1, with D possibly matching TRBD1 (6 bases). The CDR3 covers 14 residues. CDR1 and CDR2 (germline): MGHRA, YSYEKL. Trimming took 2 bases from V and 2 from J, leaving 9 bases between them.

This clone was seen more than once but under ten times. The rearrangement uses TRBV2 and TRBJ1-1; a weak D match, TRBD1 (6 bases). The germline V and J ends were trimmed by 2 bases and 5 bases, with 15 bases remaining between them. The CDR3 has 15 residues. Per germline, CDR1 SNHLY and CDR2 FYNNEI. The CDR3 loop is CASSENPAGVTEAFF. The CDR3 DNA reads TGTGCCAGCAGTGAAAACCCGGCAGGGGTGACTGAAGCTTTCTTT.

This clone occurred once. This sequence joins TRBV7-8 and TRBJ1-5, with 9 bases that match TRBD1. Trimming removed 8 bases from V and 1 base from J; junction bases left unmatched: 12. The germline CDR1 and CDR2 sequences are SGHVS and FQNEAQ. The CDR3 totals 17 residues. The CDR3 sequence: CASSLRDRDSSNQPQHF. In nucleotides, the CDR3 is TGTGCCAGCTCACTCCGGGACAGGGACAGCAGCAATCAGCCCCAGCATTTT.

This chain uses TRBV4-3 with TRBJ1-6; D is possibly TRBD1 (5 bases). CDR1 is LGHNA, CDR2 YSLEER, per germline. Trimming stripped 5 bases from V and 10 bases from J, with 12 bases between. The CDR3 consists of 13 residues. The CDR3, as DNA: TGCGCCAGCAGCGCCCCGGGGGGGTCACCCCTCCACTTT. This sequence encodes CASSAPGGSPLHF.

CDR3 DNA sequence: TGTGCCAGCAGCTTGTTACAGTACCAAGAGACCCAGTACTTC. Translated, it gives CASSLLQYQETQYF. The rearrangement joins TRBV5-6 to TRBJ2-5, with D uncertain. Germline CDR1 and CDR2: SGHDT and YYEEEE. The CDR3 consists of 14 residues. Trimming removed 1 base from V and 0 bases from J, with 7 bases in between.

There are a few counts of this clone. This chain uses TRBV29-1 with TRBJ2-5; the match to TRBD1 covers 9 bases. This CDR3 spans 14 amino acids. Germline trimming cut 6 bases from V and 4 bases from J; bases unmatched to any gene: 9. Germline CDR1 and CDR2: SQVTM and ANQGSEA. CDR3 coding DNA: TGCAGCGTCGGGACAGGGTTATCGGGAGAGACCCAGTACTTC. Protein: CSVGTGLSGETQYF.